One sample yielded the 27 T cell receptor beta chains listed below, sequenced in a study of shared clonotypes between healthy human individuals. TCRdb's copy holds only in-frame clones and misses some; the assay was immunoSEQ multiplex PCR. The sample lists 1.5 million to 2.5 million clones; 85% to 95% were seen once. Naive CD8 populations comprised CD45RO-negative cells positively selected for CCR7, excluding terminally differentiated effector memory CD45RA+ cells. The sequencing input was naive CD8+ T cells sorted from blood. These receptors came from a man aged 18-30 years in good health.

This chain joins TRBV9 and TRBJ2-3; no definite D call. Trimming left V 0 bases short and J 4 bases short, with 12 bases between. Germline CDR1 is SGDLS and CDR2 is YYNGEE. This CDR3 is built from 15 residues. CDR3 protein: CASSVGLSLADTQYF. CDR3 in DNA: TGTGCCAGCAGCGTAGGACTTTCCTTGGCAGATACGCAGTATTTT.

The chain employs TRBV6-6 and TRBJ1-1; possible D gene TRBD1, 5 bases. V was shortened by 2 bases and J by 11 bases, with 24 bases between the two germline ends. CDR3 length: 16 residues. Per germline, CDR1 MNHNY and CDR2 SVGAGI (reference sequence). CDR3: CASSYNPGGGLSPAFF. DNA of the CDR3: TGTGCCAGCAGTTACAACCCGGGGGGGGGTTTGTCCCCGGCTTTCTTT.

The J gene is TRBJ2-1, the V gene TRBV27, with D perhaps given as TRBD1 or TRBD2 (5 bases each). Germline V lookup: CDR1 MNHEY, CDR2 SMNVEV (reference sequence). The V end was cut by 3 bases, the J end by 0 bases, with 9 bases between. The CDR3 covers 15 residues. CDR3 region: CASSFGAASYNEQFF. Written as DNA, the CDR3 is TGTGCCAGCAGTTTCGGGGCGGCCTCCTACAATGAGCAGTTCTTC.

The genes are TRBV6-5 and TRBJ2-1; D unresolved. Trimming left V 1 base short and J 7 bases short, with 2 bases between. The CDR3 length is 11 residues. Germline V lookup: CDR1 MNHEY, CDR2 SVGAGI. In DNA form, the CDR3 reads TGTGCCAGCAGTTACTGGAATGAGCAGTTCTTC. Its protein product is CASSYWNEQFF.

The chain links TRBV27 to TRBJ2-7, with 7 bases that match TRBD1. The CDR3 runs to 17 residues. Trimming at V came to 3 bases and at J to 5 bases, leaving 16 bases not matched to a gene. The germline gives CDR1 MNHEY, CDR2 SMNVEV (reference sequence). The CDR3 DNA follows: TGTGCCAGCAGTTTTTTAGGTCCGGACAAGGGACAGAACGAGCAGTACTTC. As protein: CASSFLGPDKGQNEQYF.

For the CDR3, the DNA is TGTGCCAGCAAGGCAGGGGGCACTCGGGAGACCCAGTACTTC. This codes for CASKAGGTRETQYF. The chain combines TRBV6-1 with TRBJ2-5; 8 bases are shared with TRBD1. Germline values: CDR1 MNHNS, CDR2 SASEGT. CDR3 length equals 14 residues. Losses at the gene ends were 7 bases for V and 5 bases for J; bases not matched to a gene: 9.

This sequence joins TRBV19 and TRBJ1-5; possible D gene TRBD1, 6 bases. Germline V CDR1 and CDR2: LNHDA, SQIVND (reference sequence). V was cut by 8 bases and J by 5 bases, with 19 bases left in between. CDR3 length equals 15 residues. Here the CDR3 reads CASCHTGTLDQPQHF. The CDR3 DNA follows: TGTGCCAGTTGTCACACAGGGACATTGGATCAGCCCCAGCATTTT.

With respect to this clone: Other DNA sequences in this sample translate to the same CDR3. V is TRBV4-1 and J is TRBJ1-2; D possibly corresponds to TRBD1 (5 bases). The CDR3 sequence is 13 residues long. The V end was cut by 1 base, the J end by 5 bases, with 8 bases between. From germline, CDR1 is MGHRA and CDR2 YSYEKL. Here the CDR3 DNA reads TGCGCCAGCAGCCAAGGGGGCGCATATGGCTACACCTTC. Amino acid sequence: CASSQGGAYGYTF.

The chain joins TRBV7-2 to TRBJ1-1; no definite D call. The V gene lost 1 base and the J gene lost 0 bases, with 6 bases spanning the gap. The CDR3 is made up of 14 amino acids. Germline CDR1 is SGHTA and CDR2 is FQGNSA. CDR3 sequence (DNA): TGTGCCAGCAGCTTAGAGTCAGTGAACACTGAAGCTTTCTTT. It specifies CASSLESVNTEAFF. The whole variable domain, remainder taken from reference TRBV7-2 and TRBJ1-1, is GAGVSQSPSNKVTEKGKDVELRCDPISGHTALYWYRQSLGQGLEFLIYFQGNSAPDKSGLPSDRFSAERTGGSVSTLTIQRTQQEDSAVYLCASSLESVNTEAFFGQGTRLTVV.

The chain recombines TRBV27 with TRBJ1-1, with TRBD1 identical over 8 bases. Germline V gene sequence: CDR1 MNHEY, CDR2 SMNVEV (reference sequence). The CDR3 sequence is 14 residues long. Trimming at V came to 5 bases and at J to 5 bases, leaving 7 bases not matched to a gene. The CDR3 DNA reads TGTGCCAGCAGTGAGACAGGGGTGGGAACTGAAGCTTTCTTT. It is translated as CASSETGVGTEAFF.

This chain connects TRBV6-1 to TRBJ2-2; D possibly corresponds to TRBD1 (6 bases). The germline V gene encodes CDR1 MNHNS and CDR2 SASEGT. V dropped 5 bases and J dropped 1 base, with 11 bases sitting between them. The CDR3 sequence is 15 residues long. The CDR3 bases are TGTGCCAGCAGTCAAAGGGGGAGGAACACCGGGGAGCTGTTTTTT. Residues: CASSQRGRNTGELFF.

V usage is TRBV5-6 and J usage is TRBJ1-1; a weak D match, TRBD1 (5 bases). The germline CDR1 and CDR2 sequences are SGHDT and YYEEEE. The V end was cut by 1 base, the J end by 8 bases, with 21 bases between. CDR3 length: 16 amino acids. The CDR3 loop is CASSLFGAGRASEAFF. The CDR3 coding sequence is TGTGCCAGCAGCTTGTTCGGGGCAGGGAGAGCGTCCGAAGCTTTCTTT.

The chain is built from TRBV6-1 and TRBJ1-2; D not resolved. This CDR3 region has 12 residues. Germline V gene lookup returns CDR1 MNHNS and CDR2 SASEGT. Trimming cost V 6 bases and J 5 bases, with 10 bases left between them. The CDR3 DNA reads as TGTGCCAGCAGAGCCCTGGGTTATGGCTACACCTTC. This translates into CASRALGYGYTF.

This clone was recorded once. The CDR3 here is CASSLDAIDTEAFF. The CDR3 nucleotides are TGTGCCAGCAGCTTGGACGCGATAGACACTGAAGCTTTCTTT. The chain uses TRBV7-2 and TRBJ1-1; D remains ambiguous. Trimming pared 3 bases from V and 3 bases from J, leaving 11 bases between. The CDR3 has 14 amino acids. Per the germline V gene, CDR1 is SGHTA and CDR2 is FQGNSA.

V and J are TRBV5-8 and TRBJ1-1; possible D gene TRBD1, 6 bases. The CDR3 has 13 residues. V lost 6 bases, J lost 5 bases, and 14 bases lay in between. CDR1 is SGHTS, CDR2 YDEGEE, per germline. The CDR3 sequence: CASTSGGQTEAFF. DNA of the CDR3: TGTGCCAGCACTTCTGGGGGGCAAACTGAAGCTTTCTTT.

Only a few counts were recorded for this clone. V is TRBV28 and J is TRBJ2-7; D may be TRBD2 (6 bases). In germline, CDR1 is MDHEN, CDR2 SYDVKM. The CDR3 covers 16 residues. Trimming took off 1 base at V and 0 bases at J, with 13 bases between the two ends. The CDR3 region is CASSLLPSAYSYEQYF. In DNA, the CDR3 is TGTGCCAGCAGTTTATTGCCTAGCGCGTACTCCTACGAGCAGTACTTC.

As to this clone: This CDR3 is also generated by other DNA sequences in the sample. This chain's CDR3 is CASSVEAGGPGETQYF. In DNA form, the CDR3 reads TGTGCCAGCAGCGTAGAAGCGGGAGGGCCAGGGGAGACCCAGTACTTC. The V and J genes are TRBV9 and TRBJ2-5; 10 nucleotides align to TRBD2. The junction had 7 bases not matched to a gene; V was cut back by 0 bases and J by 5 bases. Germline CDR1 and CDR2: SGDLS and YYNGEE. The CDR3 has 16 residues.

This chain connects TRBV5-6 to TRBJ2-1, with D possibly being TRBD2 (5 bases). There are 12 residues in the CDR3. The germline CDR1 and CDR2 sequences are SGHDT and YYEEEE. V gave up 4 bases and J gave up 8 bases, with 10 bases separating them. In nucleotides, the CDR3 is TGTGCCAGCAGCCAGCCGCGGGATGAGCAGTTCTTC. The encoded protein is CASSQPRDEQFF.

The J gene is TRBJ2-3, the V gene TRBV2; 8 bases fit TRBD1. The J segment lost 4 bases and the V segment lost 6 bases, leaving 9 bases of the junction unmatched. Germline loops: CDR1 SNHLY, CDR2 FYNNEI. The CDR3 consists of 15 residues. CDR3 sequence: CASRTTGEVADTQYF. CDR3 nucleotide sequence: TGTGCCAGCAGAACGACAGGGGAAGTAGCAGATACGCAGTATTTT.

The chain has TRBV7-9 and TRBJ1-1; unclear D gene. V dropped 2 bases and J dropped 6 bases, with 7 bases sitting between them. The CDR3 length is 12 residues. The germline V gene has CDR1 SEHNR and CDR2 FQNEAQ (reference sequence). The CDR3 sequence: CASSLFNPEAFF. The DNA of the CDR3 is TGTGCCAGCAGCTTATTCAACCCTGAAGCTTTCTTT.

The sample holds one count of this clone. The chain couples TRBV27 to TRBJ2-3; maybe TRBD2 (7 bases). This CDR3 is built from 17 residues. The germline V gene has CDR1 MNHEY and CDR2 SMNVEV (reference sequence). V lost 6 bases to trimming and J lost 4 bases, with 23 bases between them. CDR3: CASRVSWGREGADTQYF. CDR3 sequence (DNA): TGTGCCAGCAGGGTCTCCTGGGGGAGGGAGGGGGCAGATACGCAGTATTTT.

CDR3 amino acids: CASSPSLTNEQFF. DNA for the CDR3: TGTGCCAGCAGTCCATCATTGACCAATGAGCAGTTCTTC. The genes are TRBV28 and TRBJ2-1; D call uncertain. The CDR3 is 13 amino acids. Germline V lookup: CDR1 MDHEN, CDR2 SYDVKM. V was cut by 5 bases and J by 6 bases, with 11 bases left in between.

This clone was detected only once. V gene TRBV7-2 combines with J gene TRBJ2-5; no reliable D call. The CDR3 loop spans 16 amino acids. The V gene lost 1 base and the J gene lost 0 bases, with 12 bases spanning the gap. The germline V gene has CDR1 SGHTA and CDR2 FQGNSA. The CDR3 nucleotides read TGTGCCAGCAGCTTAGTCCCCGCCATGTACCAAGAGACCCAGTACTTC. This gives the protein CASSLVPAMYQETQYF.

This sequence joins TRBV27 and TRBJ2-7; 8 bases line up with TRBD1. This CDR3 is 14 amino acids long. Trimming removed 4 bases from V and 0 bases from J; junction bases left unmatched: 2. Germline loops: CDR1 MNHEY, CDR2 SMNVEV (reference sequence). The CDR3 reads CASSSRGLSYEQYF. CDR3 sequence (DNA): TGTGCCAGCAGTTCCAGGGGGCTCTCCTACGAGCAGTACTTC.

The gene calls are TRBV4-1 and TRBJ2-1; TRBD1 agrees at 9 bases. Germline CDR1 and CDR2: MGHRA and YSYEKL. This CDR3 has 16 amino acids. The ends lost 4 bases at V and 4 bases at J; junction bases unmatched: 8. CDR3: CASSLLGTGRYNEQFF. In DNA, the CDR3 is TGCGCCAGCAGCCTCTTAGGGACAGGGAGATACAATGAGCAGTTCTTC.

The J gene is TRBJ1-2, the V gene TRBV2, with TRBD1 matching 8 bases. The CDR3 is made up of 13 amino acids. J lost 5 bases, V lost 6 bases, and 5 bases had no gene match. The V gene's germline CDR1 is SNHLY and CDR2 FYNNEI. CDR3 sequence: CASSYRGGYGYTF. CDR3 nucleotide sequence: TGTGCCAGCAGCTACAGGGGGGGATATGGCTACACCTTC.

The genes are TRBV2 and TRBJ2-4; weak D call: TRBD2 (5 bases). The V gene's germline CDR1 is SNHLY and CDR2 FYNNEI. The CDR3 consists of 14 residues. Trimming stripped 5 bases from V and 2 bases from J, with 10 bases between. This chain's CDR3 is CASSPLATKNIQYF. In DNA, the CDR3 is TGTGCCAGCAGTCCCTTAGCGACCAAAAACATTCAGTACTTC.